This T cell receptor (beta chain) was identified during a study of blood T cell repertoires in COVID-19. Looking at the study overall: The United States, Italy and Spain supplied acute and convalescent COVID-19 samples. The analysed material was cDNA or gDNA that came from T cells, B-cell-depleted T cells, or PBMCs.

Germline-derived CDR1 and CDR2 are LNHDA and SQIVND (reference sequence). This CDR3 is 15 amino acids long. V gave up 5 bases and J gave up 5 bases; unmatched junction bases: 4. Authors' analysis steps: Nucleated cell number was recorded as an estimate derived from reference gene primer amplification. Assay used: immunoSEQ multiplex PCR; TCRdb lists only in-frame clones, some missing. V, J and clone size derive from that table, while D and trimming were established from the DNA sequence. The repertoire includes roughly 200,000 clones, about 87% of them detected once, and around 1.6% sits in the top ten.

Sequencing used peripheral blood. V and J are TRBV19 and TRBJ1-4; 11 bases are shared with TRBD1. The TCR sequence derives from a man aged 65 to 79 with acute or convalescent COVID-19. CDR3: CASSSWTGGNEKLFF. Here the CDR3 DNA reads TGTGCCAGTAGTTCCTGGACAGGGGGCAATGAAAAACTGTTTTTT.